The clone carrying this TCR beta chain has a handful of counts. Its antigen is still unknown. Germline loops: CDR1 DFQATT, CDR2 SNEGSKA (reference sequence). V lost 5 bases and J lost 6, with 16 bases in between. The CDR3 consists of 14 residues. The data are from a study of response to subunit inactivated influenza vaccine. Findings of the study overall: It was suggested by the authors that few new T cells are recruited by each seasonal influenza vaccination.

Each CDR3 protein is one row after TCRdb ran MiXCR on the RT-PCR reads. The table has hundreds of thousands of distinct CDR3 sequences, approximately 15% seen once; the top ten hold 11%. The TCR was taken from a man in his forties or fifties who received an inactivated influenza vaccine. V and J are TRBV20-1 and TRBJ2-2; D possibly corresponds to TRBD2 (7 bases). The source was PBMCs from blood, collected 11 to 12 days after vaccination. The CDR3 DNA follows: TGCAGTGCTCCCCGAGCGGGACAAGCCGGGGAGCTGTTTTTT. It is translated as CSAPRAGQAGELFF.